The text below deals with one T cell receptor beta chain. This record belongs to a study of cytotoxic CD8 clonotypes in ibrutinib-treated CLL. This table comes from immunoSEQ multiplex PCR, and its TCRdb copy is limited to in-frame clones, with some not included. The sample consists of about 140,000 clones, 80% of them appearing once. This specimen was PBMCs, taken after 36 months of ibrutinib treatment. The receptor comes from a human donor with chronic lymphocytic leukemia.

This CDR3 is CASMELNEQYF. In DNA, the CDR3 is TGCGCCAGCATGGAACTAAACGAGCAGTACTTC. The gene calls are TRBV5-1 and TRBJ2-7; D not resolved. Germline V lookup: CDR1 SGHRS, CDR2 YFSETQ. The CDR3 length is 11 residues. Trimming stripped 6 bases from V and 5 bases from J, with 9 bases between.